This TCR beta chain derives from a study of CD8 T cells in ankylosing spondylitis. Study-level points and caveats: Disease-linked clones reportedly concentrated significantly in matched ankylosing spondylitis synovial fluid. Prior literature has documented some motif variants in synovial fluid and blood from reactive arthritis.

This clonotype showed up many times. Its specificity is not known. Between the trimmed V and J ends, which lost 0 bases and 4 bases, there was a span of 6 bases. From germline, CDR1 is MNHEY and CDR2 SVGEGT. The CDR3 is 13 amino acids. Quantitative barcoded 5'-RACE was used to prepare TCR beta libraries. TCRdb reprocessed the 5' RACE reads via MiXCR and lists one record per CDR3 protein. The sample has some 140,000 distinct CDR3 sequences; around 7.9% are singletons. This receptor was identified in a female donor with ankylosing spondylitis or in good health (not recorded which). This chain connects TRBV6-2 or TRBV6-3 to TRBJ2-5; unclear D gene. The sample taken for sequencing was blood, either unsorted or a sorted T cell fraction (not recorded which). The CDR3, as DNA: TGTGCCAGCAGTTACTCGATAGCAGAGACCCAGTACTTC. This gives the protein CASSYSIAETQYF.